This T cell receptor beta chain stems from a study of blood T cell repertoires in COVID-19. The CDR3 contains 13 residues. CDR1 is ENHRY, CDR2 SYGVKD, per germline. V lost 11 bases, J lost 0 bases, and 13 bases lay in between. Some clones are missing from TCRdb's copy, which holds only in-frame ones; the method was immunoSEQ multiplex PCR. The table shows fewer than 250,000 clones, with roughly 84% occurring only once. This sequence originates from a woman aged 40 to 50 who had recovered from COVID-19. The specimen was peripheral blood. The chain recombines TRBV10-3 with TRBJ1-1; D is possibly TRBD1 (6 bases). CDR3 region: CAASQGLNTEAFF. The CDR3 DNA reads TGTGCCGCATCCCAGGGGCTGAACACTGAAGCTTTCTTT.